This T cell receptor beta chain comes out of a study of neurological immune-mediated disorders. Trimming cost V 4 bases and J 0 bases, with 16 bases left between them. CDR3 size: 17 residues. Germline-derived CDR1 and CDR2 are SGHRS and YFSETQ. A single record per CDR3 protein comes from TCRdb applying MiXCR to the 5' RACE reads. The table shows about 66,000 distinct CDR3 sequences, with less than 5.5% occurring only once. Sequencing was done on a sample of PBMCs. The TCR sequence derives from a man aged 30-40 years with multiple sclerosis. This chain uses TRBV5-1 with TRBJ2-2; TRBD2 might be the D (7 bases). The CDR3 DNA reads TGCGCCAGCAGCCGGAAAGGGGGGGCCGCGAACACCGGGGAGCTGTTTTTT. It encodes CASSRKGGAANTGELFF.